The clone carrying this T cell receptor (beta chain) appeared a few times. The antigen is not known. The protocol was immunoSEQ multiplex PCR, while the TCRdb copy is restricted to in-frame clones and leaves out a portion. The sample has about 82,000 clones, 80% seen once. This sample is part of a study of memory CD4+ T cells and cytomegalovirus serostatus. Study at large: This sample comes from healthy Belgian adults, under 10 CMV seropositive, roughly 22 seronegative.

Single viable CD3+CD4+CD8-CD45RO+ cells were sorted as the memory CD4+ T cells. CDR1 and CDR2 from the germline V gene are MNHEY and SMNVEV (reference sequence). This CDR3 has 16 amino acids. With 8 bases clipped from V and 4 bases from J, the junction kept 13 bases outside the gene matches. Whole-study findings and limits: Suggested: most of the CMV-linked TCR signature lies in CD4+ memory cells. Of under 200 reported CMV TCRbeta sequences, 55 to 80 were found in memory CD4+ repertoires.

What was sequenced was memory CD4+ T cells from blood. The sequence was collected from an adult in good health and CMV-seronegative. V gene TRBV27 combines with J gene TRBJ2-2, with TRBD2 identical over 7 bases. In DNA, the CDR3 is TGTGCCAGCCGCCTGCTCGGGGGGTCACGCACCGGGGAGCTGTTTTTT. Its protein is CASRLLGGSRTGELFF.